This TCR beta chain was recovered during a study of T-cell memory formation after mild COVID-19. This clonotype was picked up many times. V lost 5 bases to trimming and J lost 3 bases, with 11 bases between them. The CDR3 runs to 14 residues. CDR1 and CDR2 from the germline V gene are SGHAT and FQNNGV. Amplification by 5'RACE using constant-segment primers produced TCR alpha and TCR beta cDNA libraries that carried sample barcodes and UMIs. In TCRdb, the 5' RACE reads were re-called with MiXCR into one record per CDR3 protein. The sample lists under 450,000 distinct CDR3 sequences, more than 20% occurring once.

Sample: PBMCs or a T cell subset sorted from them (not recorded which). The TCR was taken from an adult woman who had mild COVID-19 (a few samples of this study predate the infection). Cell type and time point are not known. The chain couples TRBV11-2 to TRBJ2-1; D possibly corresponds to TRBD1 (6 bases). In nucleotides, the CDR3 is TGTGCCAGCAGCCTCCGACAGGACTACAATGAGCAGTTCTTC. Translating it yields CASSLRQDYNEQFF.